This T cell receptor beta chain was captured by sequencing in a study of blood T cell repertoires in COVID-19. Across the whole study: Both acute and convalescent COVID-19 samples were obtained from the United States, Italy and Spain. T cells, B-cell-depleted T cells, or PBMCs provided the cDNA or gDNA that served as material.

The authors' processing: Reference gene primers were amplified, and this amplification served to estimate nucleated cell counts. Method: immunoSEQ multiplex PCR; TCRdb's copy keeps in-frame clones and lacks some. D and trimming were read from the DNA, whereas the V and J calls and clone size are those reported in that table. Of about 310,000 clones listed, roughly 87% were seen once; the top ten hold 1%. Trimming took 5 bases from V and 0 from J, leaving 11 bases between them. CDR1 is MNHEY, CDR2 SMNVEV, per germline (reference sequence). This CDR3 comprises 15 residues. The source material was peripheral blood. V is TRBV27 and J is TRBJ2-1, with D hard to call. The TCR comes from a man aged 45 to 65 with active or convalescent COVID-19. The CDR3: CASSPSRSSYNEQFF. Here the CDR3 DNA reads TGTGCCAGCAGTCCTTCCCGGAGCTCCTACAATGAGCAGTTCTTC.